This is a list of T cell receptor beta chains from one sample in a study of tumor-infiltrating lymphocytes in primary liver carcinoma. TCRdb reprocessed the multiplex PCR reads via MiXCR and lists one record per CDR3 protein. Among a few hundred thousand distinct CDR3 sequences listed, about 50% were seen once. Material for sequencing was peripheral blood. Receptors originate from a young woman with primary liver carcinoma and hepatitis B virus infection. CDR3s include the opening cysteine and the closing phenylalanine or tryptophan. The D gene is left open where the match is weak. Size is stated for part of the rows, as once, few or many counts, or as a class when the clone is expanded.

j_call,clone_size,d_call,v_call,cdr3_nt,cdr3_aa
TRBJ2-1,-,TRBD2,TRBV11-2,TGTACCAGCAGCTTAGATGGCGTAGCGGGTTACAATGAGCAGTTCTTC,CTSSLDGVAGYNEQFF
TRBJ2-5,-,TRBD1,TRBV12-3/TRBV12-4,TGTGCCAGCAGTTTCATCACAGGGGAAGGTGGGACCCAGTACTTC,CASSFITGEGGTQYF
TRBJ1-2,many,-,TRBV11-3,TGTGCCAGCAGCTTAGACAGTGTTGCAACGGGAGGCTACACCTTC,CASSLDSVATGGYTF
TRBJ2-1,-,-,TRBV6-5,TGTGCTAGCAGCGACGGAGGGTCAATCGGGTGGTACAATGAGCAGTTCTTC,CASSDGGSIGWYNEQFF
TRBJ2-3,-,TRBD2,TRBV12-3/TRBV12-4,TGTGCCAACAGTTTAGCGGGAGGGATCCCAGATACGCAGTATTTT,CANSLAGGIPDTQYF
TRBJ2-7,-,-,TRBV5-1,TGCGCCAGCAGCTTGTTTCCGGACAGCAACTACGAGCAGTACTTC,CASSLFPDSNYEQYF
TRBJ2-7,-,-,TRBV5-4,TGTGCCAGCAGCTTGGCCGGGCCGCCGAGCCCCTACGAGCAGTACTTC,CASSLAGPPSPYEQYF
TRBJ2-7,-,-,TRBV5-6,TGTGCCAGCAGCTTGTGGGACCTCGCCTACGAGCAGTACTTC,CASSLWDLAYEQYF
TRBJ1-6,few,-,TRBV11-2,TGTGCCAGCAGCTCACATGGTGGAGATTCACCCCTCCACTTT,CASSSHGGDSPLHF
TRBJ2-2,-,TRBD1,TRBV6-6,TGTGCCAGCAGTTACCCACCGGGACAGCACACCGGGGAGCTGTTTTTT,CASSYPPGQHTGELFF
TRBJ2-7,-,TRBD2,TRBV18,TGTGCCAGCTCACCACCTGCCGGGAGGAGGACCTACGAGCAGTACTTC,CASSPPAGRRTYEQYF
TRBJ1-4,-,-,TRBV4-1,TGCGCCAGCAGCCAGGTGTGGGGATCTAATGAAAAACTGTTTTTT,CASSQVWGSNEKLFF
TRBJ2-1,few,-,TRBV30,TGTGCCTGGAGTGTCACCCGGACCCAATCTGGCAATGAGCAGTTCTTC,CAWSVTRTQSGNEQFF
TRBJ1-5,few,-,TRBV28,TGTGCCAGCAGTTTCCTGCAGCCCCAGCATTTT,CASSFLQPQHF
TRBJ1-4,-,-,TRBV12-3/TRBV12-4,TGTGCCAGCACCGTTGACAGAAGAAATGAAAAACTGTTTTTT,CASTVDRRNEKLFF
TRBJ2-7,-,TRBD1,TRBV14,TGTGCCAGCAGAAACGCCGACAGGGGGGACGAGCAGTACTTC,CASRNADRGDEQYF
TRBJ1-1,-,TRBD1,TRBV6-1,TGTGCCAGCAGCGGACAGGGGATTTCTGAAACTTTCTTT,CASSGQGISETFF
TRBJ2-1,-,-,TRBV5-1,TGCGCCAGCAGCTTGGTTAGCGTTTCCTACAATGAGCAGTTCTTC,CASSLVSVSYNEQFF
TRBJ2-5,many,-,TRBV29-1,TGCAGCGTTGAGGTTATAGGCGTGCAAGAGACCCAGTACTTC,CSVEVIGVQETQYF
TRBJ2-7,-,TRBD1,TRBV30,TGTGCCTGGAAGGGGGGTGGGGGGACAGGTTTGCGCGAGCAATACTTC,CAWKGGGGTGLREQYF
TRBJ2-5,-,TRBD1,TRBV6-1,TGTGCCAGCAGCCCAGGGGCAGGGGGCTGGTTC,CASSPGAGGWF
TRBJ2-5,-,-,TRBV4-1,TGCGCCAGCAGCCAAGTCGGCACAGTCCAAGGGACCCAGTACTTC,CASSQVGTVQGTQYF
TRBJ1-1,-,-,TRBV11-2,TGTGCCAGCAGCGCCACGACACCAACGAACACTGAAGCTTTCTTT,CASSATTPTNTEAFF
TRBJ1-2,-,-,TRBV30,TGTGCCTGGAGTGTACGCCGGGGAGGAGGAGGCTACACCTTC,CAWSVRRGGGGYTF
TRBJ2-5,-,-,TRBV29-1,TGCAGCGGGACTCTAGAGTCCCGGTACTTC,CSGTLESRYF
TRBJ1-4,-,-,TRBV6-5,TGTGGCAGCAGCGGAGTGGGAACGAAAAAACTGTTTTTT,CGSSGVGTKKLFF
TRBJ1-2,once,-,TRBV25-1,TGTGCTAGCAGTGACCAGAACTATGGCTACACCTTC,CASSDQNYGYTF
TRBJ1-2,few,TRBD1,TRBV6-1,TGTGCCAGCAGTCTTCGGACAGGGAACTATGGCTACACCTTC,CASSLRTGNYGYTF
TRBJ2-7,-,TRBD2,TRBV12-3/TRBV12-4,TGTGCCAGCAGTATCAAGCGAGCGGGAGCCTACGAGCAGTACTTC,CASSIKRAGAYEQYF
TRBJ2-7,-,-,TRBV18,TGTGCCAGCTCACACGGGGCTTCATACGAGCAGTACTTC,CASSHGASYEQYF
TRBJ2-1,-,-,TRBV24-1,TGTGCCACCAGTGACACCTATGGGGGAGCCGATTCCTACAATGAGCAGTTCTTC,CATSDTYGGADSYNEQFF
TRBJ2-7,-,TRBD2,TRBV5-1,TGCGCCAGCAGCCCCAGTAGCGGGGGCTCCTACGAGCAGTACTTC,CASSPSSGGSYEQYF
TRBJ2-7,-,-,TRBV24-1,TGTGCCACCAGTGACTTCGACCGTTTTCCAGCCTACGAGCAGTACTTC,CATSDFDRFPAYEQYF
TRBJ2-3,-,-,TRBV28,TGTGCCAACAGTTTAGGCAGGGTGGTGGTTACCTCTGGCACAGATACGCAGTATTTT,CANSLGRVVVTSGTDTQYF
TRBJ2-6,-,-,TRBV11-2,TGTGTGTGCACCGGGACCGGTTCTGGGGCCAACGTCCTGACTTTC,CVCTGTGSGANVLTF
TRBJ1-3,few,-,TRBV30,TGTGCCTGGAGGCAGTTGGACACCATATATTTT,CAWRQLDTIYF
TRBJ1-1,-,-,TRBV28,TGTGCCACACTCTACACTGAAGCTTTCTTT,CATLYTEAFF
TRBJ2-5,-,-,TRBV30,TGTGCCTGGAGTGTAAGTGGAGCGGAGACCCAGTACTTC,CAWSVSGAETQYF
TRBJ2-1,many,TRBD2,TRBV4-1,TGCGCCAGCAGCCAAGATTGGGGACTAGCGGACTACAATGAGCAGTTCTTC,CASSQDWGLADYNEQFF
TRBJ2-4,-,TRBD1,TRBV4-3,TGCGCCAGCAGCCAAGGAGTGGGGACAGTGTTAGCCAAAAACATTCAGTACTTC,CASSQGVGTVLAKNIQYF
TRBJ2-1,-,TRBD2,TRBV4-1,TGCGCCAGCAGCCAAGATAATGGCGGGAGGGCCGCCTACAATGAGCAGTTCTTC,CASSQDNGGRAAYNEQFF
TRBJ2-4,-,TRBD2,TRBV10-2,TGCGCCAGCAGTGGCGGGAGGAACCCCAGAAACATTCAGTACTTC,CASSGGRNPRNIQYF
TRBJ2-3,many,-,TRBV6-6,TGTGCCAGCAGTTACGGGTCGGTAGCGACAGATACGCAGTATTTT,CASSYGSVATDTQYF
TRBJ2-7,-,-,TRBV10-3,TGTGCCTTCAGTGATCTCGTGGGGGGGGGCGGGCACGAGCAGTACTTC,CAFSDLVGGGGHEQYF
TRBJ1-5,-,-,TRBV12-3/TRBV12-4,TGTGCCAACAGTCTAGGTGTTAGCAATCAGCCCCAGCAATTT,CANSLGVSNQPQQF
TRBJ2-2,-,-,TRBV5-6,TGTGCCAGCAGCTTGGGGTTCAGCGACAGGCTCACCGGGGAGCTGTTTTTT,CASSLGFSDRLTGELFF
TRBJ1-5,many,-,TRBV12-3/TRBV12-4,TGTGCCAGCAGGGCCGGGACCCCCAATCAGCCCCAGCATTTT,CASRAGTPNQPQHF
TRBJ2-1,many,TRBD2,TRBV6-1,TGTGCCAGCAGCGGAGTTAGCGGGACCTACAATGAGCAGTTCTTC,CASSGVSGTYNEQFF
TRBJ2-7,-,TRBD2,TRBV12-3/TRBV12-4,TGTGCCAGCAGTTCAACATGGGGAGGGCTGGGCTTC,CASSSTWGGLGF
TRBJ1-1,-,-,TRBV13,TGTGCCAGCACCAGAGGGAGACCTGAAGCTTTCTTT,CASTRGRPEAFF
TRBJ2-1,many,-,TRBV6-1,TGTGCCAGCAGGGAGGGAGGGGGTCGGTTATACAATGAGCAGTTCTTC,CASREGGGRLYNEQFF
TRBJ1-1,-,-,TRBV7-9,TGTGCCAGCAGCTCCGTCATGCTCACTGAAGCTTTCTTT,CASSSVMLTEAFF
TRBJ2-1,-,-,TRBV11-2,TGTGCCAGCAAACCGGCCCTACGGAATGAGCAGTTCTTC,CASKPALRNEQFF
TRBJ2-1,many,-,TRBV11-2,TGTGCCAGCAGCTCCAACAAGACTAGGTCGGATGAGCAGTTCTTC,CASSSNKTRSDEQFF
TRBJ2-3,-,-,TRBV20-1,TGCAGTGCCTCGCGAACAGATACGCAGTATTTT,CSASRTDTQYF
TRBJ2-1,-,TRBD2,TRBV4-3,TGCGCCAGCAGCCAAGATACGGGACTAGCGACTACGCACAATGAGCAGTTCTTC,CASSQDTGLATTHNEQFF
TRBJ1-3,-,-,TRBV6-5,TGTGCCAGCAGTCTTAATGGTGGAAACACCATATATTTT,CASSLNGGNTIYF
TRBJ2-1,many,-,TRBV11-1,TGTGCCAGCAGCCATCAGGGGCACAATGAGCAGTTCTTC,CASSHQGHNEQFF
TRBJ1-2,few,-,TRBV6-5,TGTGCCAGCAGGGACGGCTCTACCCGCTATGGCTACACCTTC,CASRDGSTRYGYTF
TRBJ2-2,once,TRBD1,TRBV11-2,TGTGCCAGCAGCTGGGACAGCACGGTCGGGGAGCTATTTTTT,CASSWDSTVGELFF